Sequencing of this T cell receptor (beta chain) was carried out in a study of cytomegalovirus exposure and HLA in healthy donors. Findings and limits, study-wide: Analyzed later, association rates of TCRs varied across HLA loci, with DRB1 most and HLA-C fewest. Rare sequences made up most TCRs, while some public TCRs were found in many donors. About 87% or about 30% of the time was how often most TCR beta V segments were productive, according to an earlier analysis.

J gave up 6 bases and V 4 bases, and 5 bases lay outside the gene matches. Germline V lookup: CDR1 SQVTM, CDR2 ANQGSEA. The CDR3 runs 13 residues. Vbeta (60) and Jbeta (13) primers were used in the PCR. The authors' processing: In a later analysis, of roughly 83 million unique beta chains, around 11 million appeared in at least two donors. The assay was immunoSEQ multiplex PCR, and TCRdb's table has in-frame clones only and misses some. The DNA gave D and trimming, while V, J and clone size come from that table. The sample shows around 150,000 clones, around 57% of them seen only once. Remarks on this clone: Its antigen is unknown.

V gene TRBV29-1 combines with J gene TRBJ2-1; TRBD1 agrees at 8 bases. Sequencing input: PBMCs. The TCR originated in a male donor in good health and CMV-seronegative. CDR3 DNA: TGCAGCGTTGCCAGGGGGCTTGGCAATGAGCAGTTCTTC. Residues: CSVARGLGNEQFF.